The clone carrying this T cell receptor (beta chain) was seen a handful of times. Its antigen is not identified. PCR was performed a second time for 7 to 11 cycles using a sample-barcoded 5' primer and a J-beta primer mix. Carrying 12 random nucleotides, a template-switch adaptor labeled each individual cDNA molecule. Each CDR3 protein is one row after TCRdb ran MiXCR on the 5' RACE reads. The sample lists 650,000 to 1,000,000 distinct CDR3 sequences; approximately 35% were seen once. This entry is derived from a study of blood T cells in healthy people across ages. The CDR3 consists of 15 residues. V lost 1 base and J 2 bases, leaving 9 bases between the germline ends. Germline CDR1 and CDR2: SGHTA and FQGNSA. Study outcomes and limitations: A conclusive naive versus antigen-experienced comparison was prevented by the unsorted PBMCs.

A minimum of 6 million PBMCs was isolated per sample. The clonotype was recovered from a man younger than 35 in good health. Material: blood. This chain joins TRBV7-2 and TRBJ1-5, with D unclear. CDR3 sequence: CASSLDGWGNQPQHF. CDR3 DNA sequence: TGTGCCAGCAGCTTAGACGGGTGGGGCAATCAGCCCCAGCATTTT.